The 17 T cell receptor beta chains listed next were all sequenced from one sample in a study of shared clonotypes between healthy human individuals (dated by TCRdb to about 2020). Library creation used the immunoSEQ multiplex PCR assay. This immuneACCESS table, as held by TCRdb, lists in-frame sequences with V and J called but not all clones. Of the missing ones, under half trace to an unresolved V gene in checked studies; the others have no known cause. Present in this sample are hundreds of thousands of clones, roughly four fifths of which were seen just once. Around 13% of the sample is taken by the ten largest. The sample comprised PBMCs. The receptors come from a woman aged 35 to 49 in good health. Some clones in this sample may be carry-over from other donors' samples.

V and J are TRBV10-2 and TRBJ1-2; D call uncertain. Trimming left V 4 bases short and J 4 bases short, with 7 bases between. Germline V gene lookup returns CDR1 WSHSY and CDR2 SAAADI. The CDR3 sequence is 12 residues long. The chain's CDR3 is CASSVGGYGYTF. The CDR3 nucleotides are TGCGCCAGCAGTGTGGGCGGCTATGGCTACACCTTC.

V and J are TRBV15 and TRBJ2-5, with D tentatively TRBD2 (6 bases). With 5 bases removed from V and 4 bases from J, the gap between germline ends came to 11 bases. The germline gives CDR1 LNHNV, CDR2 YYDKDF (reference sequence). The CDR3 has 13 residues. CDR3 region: CATSPRRGETQYF. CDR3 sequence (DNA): TGTGCCACCAGCCCGCGGCGGGGAGAGACCCAGTACTTC.

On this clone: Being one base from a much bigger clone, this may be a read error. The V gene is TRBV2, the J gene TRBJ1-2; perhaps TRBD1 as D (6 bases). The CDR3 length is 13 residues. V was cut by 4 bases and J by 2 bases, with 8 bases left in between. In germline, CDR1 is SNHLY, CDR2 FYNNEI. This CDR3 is CASSGDTNYGYTF. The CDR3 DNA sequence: TGTGCCAGCAGTGGGGACACCAACTATGGCTACACCTTC.

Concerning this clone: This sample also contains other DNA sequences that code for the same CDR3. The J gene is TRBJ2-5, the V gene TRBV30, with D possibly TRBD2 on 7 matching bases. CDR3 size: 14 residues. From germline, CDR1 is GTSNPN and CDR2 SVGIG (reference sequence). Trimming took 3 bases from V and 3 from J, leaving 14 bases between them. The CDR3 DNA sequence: TGTGCCTGGAGCCGAGGGGGAGGGAAAGAGACCCAGTACTTC. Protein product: CAWSRGGGKETQYF. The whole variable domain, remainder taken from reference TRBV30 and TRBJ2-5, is SQTIHQWPATLVQPVGSPLSLECTVEGTSNPNLYWYRQAAGRGLQLLFYSVGIGQISSEVPQNLSASRPQDRQFILSSKKLLLSDSGFYLCAWSRGGGKETQYFGPGTRLLVL.

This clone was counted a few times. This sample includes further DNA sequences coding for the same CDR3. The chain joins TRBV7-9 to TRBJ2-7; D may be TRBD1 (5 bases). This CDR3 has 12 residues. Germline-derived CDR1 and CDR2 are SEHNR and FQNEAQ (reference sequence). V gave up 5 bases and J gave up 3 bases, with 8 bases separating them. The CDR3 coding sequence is TGTGCCAGCAGCGGAGACAGCTACGAGCAGTACTTC. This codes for CASSGDSYEQYF.

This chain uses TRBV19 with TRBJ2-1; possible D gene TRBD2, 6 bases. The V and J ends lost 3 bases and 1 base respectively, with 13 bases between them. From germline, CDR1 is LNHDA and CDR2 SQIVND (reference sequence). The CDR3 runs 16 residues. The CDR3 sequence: CASSILGGRSYNEQFF. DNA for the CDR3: TGTGCCAGTAGTATTTTGGGAGGAAGATCCTACAATGAGCAGTTCTTC.

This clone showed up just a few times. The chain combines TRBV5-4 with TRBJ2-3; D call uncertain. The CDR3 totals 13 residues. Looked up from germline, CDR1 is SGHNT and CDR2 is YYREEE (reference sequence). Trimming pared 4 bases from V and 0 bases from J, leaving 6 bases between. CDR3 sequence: CASSPVSTDTQYF. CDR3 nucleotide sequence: TGTGCCAGCAGCCCCGTCAGCACAGATACGCAGTATTTT.

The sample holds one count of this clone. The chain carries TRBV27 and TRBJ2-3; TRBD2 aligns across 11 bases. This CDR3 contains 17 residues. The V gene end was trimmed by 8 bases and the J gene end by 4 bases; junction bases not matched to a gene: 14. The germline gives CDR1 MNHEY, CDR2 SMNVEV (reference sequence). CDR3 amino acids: CASPTAITSGSSDTQYF. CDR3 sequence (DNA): TGTGCCAGCCCTACGGCCATCACTAGCGGGAGTTCAGATACGCAGTATTTT.

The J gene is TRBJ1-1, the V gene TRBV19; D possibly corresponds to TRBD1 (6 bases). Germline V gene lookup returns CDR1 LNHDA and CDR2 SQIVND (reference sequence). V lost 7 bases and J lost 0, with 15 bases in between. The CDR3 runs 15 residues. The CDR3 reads CASTPQGTMNTEAFF. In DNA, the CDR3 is TGTGCCAGTACCCCGCAGGGGACGATGAACACTGAAGCTTTCTTT.

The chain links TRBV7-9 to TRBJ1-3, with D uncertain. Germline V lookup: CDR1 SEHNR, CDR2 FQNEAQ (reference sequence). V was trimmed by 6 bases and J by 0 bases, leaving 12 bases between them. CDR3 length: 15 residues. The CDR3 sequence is CASSSDGYSGNTIYF. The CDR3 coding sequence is TGTGCCAGCAGTAGTGACGGGTACTCTGGAAACACCATATATTTT.

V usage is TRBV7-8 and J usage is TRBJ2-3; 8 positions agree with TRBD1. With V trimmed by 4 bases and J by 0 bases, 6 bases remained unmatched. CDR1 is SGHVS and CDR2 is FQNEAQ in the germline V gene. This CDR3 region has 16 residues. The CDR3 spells CASSYRTGWSTDTQYF. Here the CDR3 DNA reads TGTGCCAGCAGCTACAGGACAGGGTGGAGCACAGATACGCAGTATTTT.

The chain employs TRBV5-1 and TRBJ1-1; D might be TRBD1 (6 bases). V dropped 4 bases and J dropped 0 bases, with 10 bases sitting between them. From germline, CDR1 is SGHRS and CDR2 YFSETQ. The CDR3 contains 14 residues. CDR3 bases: TGCGCCAGCAGCCGGGACACCTTGAACACTGAAGCTTTCTTT. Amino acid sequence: CASSRDTLNTEAFF.

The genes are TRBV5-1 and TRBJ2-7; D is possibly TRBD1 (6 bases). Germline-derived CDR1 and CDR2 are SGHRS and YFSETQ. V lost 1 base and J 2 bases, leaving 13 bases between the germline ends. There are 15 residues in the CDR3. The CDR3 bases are TGCGCCAGCAGCTTGAAGGGGTCAGGGGCCTACGAGCAGTACTTC. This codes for CASSLKGSGAYEQYF.

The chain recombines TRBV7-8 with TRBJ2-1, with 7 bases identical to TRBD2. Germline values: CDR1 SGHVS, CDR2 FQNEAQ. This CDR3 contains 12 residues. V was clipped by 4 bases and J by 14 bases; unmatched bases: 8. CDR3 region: CASSSGLGREFF. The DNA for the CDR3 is TGTGCCAGCAGCTCCGGACTGGGGAGGGAGTTCTTC.

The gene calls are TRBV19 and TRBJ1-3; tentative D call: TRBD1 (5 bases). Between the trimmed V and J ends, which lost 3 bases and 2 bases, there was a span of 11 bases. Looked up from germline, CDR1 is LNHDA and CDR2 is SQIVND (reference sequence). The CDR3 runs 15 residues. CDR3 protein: CASSMEGHPGNTIYF. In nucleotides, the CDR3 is TGTGCCAGTAGTATGGAAGGACATCCTGGAAACACCATATATTTT.

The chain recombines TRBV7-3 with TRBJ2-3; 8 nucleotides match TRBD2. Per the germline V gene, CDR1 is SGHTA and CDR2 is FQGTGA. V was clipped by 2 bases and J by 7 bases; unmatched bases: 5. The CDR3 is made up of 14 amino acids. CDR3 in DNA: TGTGCCAGCAGCTTAGGGGGGACTAGAAATACGCAGTATTTT. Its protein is CASSLGGTRNTQYF.

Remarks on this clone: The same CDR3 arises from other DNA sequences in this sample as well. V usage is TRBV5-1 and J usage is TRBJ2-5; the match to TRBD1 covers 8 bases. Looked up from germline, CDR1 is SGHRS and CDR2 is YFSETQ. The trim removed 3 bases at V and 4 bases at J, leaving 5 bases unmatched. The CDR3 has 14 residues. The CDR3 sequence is CASSSRDRLETQYF. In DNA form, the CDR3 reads TGCGCCAGCAGCTCCCGGGACAGGTTAGAGACCCAGTACTTC.